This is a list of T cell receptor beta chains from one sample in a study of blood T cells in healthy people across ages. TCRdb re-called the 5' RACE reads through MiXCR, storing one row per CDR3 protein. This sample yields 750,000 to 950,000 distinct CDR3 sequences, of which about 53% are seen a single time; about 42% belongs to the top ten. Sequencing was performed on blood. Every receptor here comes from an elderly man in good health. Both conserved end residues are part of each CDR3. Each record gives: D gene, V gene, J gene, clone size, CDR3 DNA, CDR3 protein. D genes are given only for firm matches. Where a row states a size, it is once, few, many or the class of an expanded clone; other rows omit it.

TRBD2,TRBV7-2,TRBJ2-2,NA,TGTGCCAGCAGCTTCACCCCCGCGGGGGGGCTTAACACCGGGGAGCTGTTTTTT,CASSFTPAGGLNTGELFF
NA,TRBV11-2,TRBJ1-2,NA,TGTGCCAGCAGCCTCGCCGGGGGATTGGGCGGCTACACCTTC,CASSLAGGLGGYTF
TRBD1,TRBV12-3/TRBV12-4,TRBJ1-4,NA,TGTGCCAGCAGCGGGCCCGGGACAGGGAACGTGGGAAAACTGTTTTTT,CASSGPGTGNVGKLFF
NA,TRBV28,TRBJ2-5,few,TGTGCCAGCAGTTCCCCTATAACCAAACAGTACTTC,CASSSPITKQYF
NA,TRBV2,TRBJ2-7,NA,TGTGCCAGCAGTGGGCCGCAAGGGTACGAGCAGTACTTC,CASSGPQGYEQYF
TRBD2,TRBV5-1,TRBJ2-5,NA,TGCGCCAGCAGGCGGACTAGCCTCGGTGAGCAGTACTTC,CASRRTSLGEQYF
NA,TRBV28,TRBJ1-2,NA,TGTGCCAGCAGTTTGGTACAGGGCAACTATGGCTACACCTTC,CASSLVQGNYGYTF
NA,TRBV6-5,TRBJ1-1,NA,TGTGCCAGCAGTTACAACGGGGGTGACACTGAAGCTTTCTTT,CASSYNGGDTEAFF
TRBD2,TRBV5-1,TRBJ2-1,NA,TGCGCCAGCAGCTTGGGGCCTAGCGGGAGGATTTACAATGAGCAGTTCTTC,CASSLGPSGRIYNEQFF
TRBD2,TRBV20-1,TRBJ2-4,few,TGCAGTGCTAGGGCAGGGGCGGGAGGACGAAACATTCAGTACTTC,CSARAGAGGRNIQYF
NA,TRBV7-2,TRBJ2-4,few,TGTGCCAGCAGCCCTCCGGGGCCGCGGGCCAAAAACATTCAGTACTTC,CASSPPGPRAKNIQYF
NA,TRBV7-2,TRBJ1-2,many,TGTGCCAGCAGCTTATCCGGGGGATCTAACTATGGCTACACCTTC,CASSLSGGSNYGYTF
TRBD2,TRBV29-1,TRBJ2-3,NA,TGCAGCGCTGAGCTACTAGCGGGGCGCACCGATACGCAGTATTTT,CSAELLAGRTDTQYF
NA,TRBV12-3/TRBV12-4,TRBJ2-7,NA,TGTGCCAGCACCCAGTCCCTGGGGGAGCAGTACTTC,CASTQSLGEQYF
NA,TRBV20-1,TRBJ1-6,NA,TGCAGTGCTAGGGGGGGGTTGGGGCCCCTCCACTTT,CSARGGLGPLHF
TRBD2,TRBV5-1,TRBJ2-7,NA,TGCGCCAGCAGCCCGACTAGCGGGCCCTCCTACGAGCAGTACTTC,CASSPTSGPSYEQYF
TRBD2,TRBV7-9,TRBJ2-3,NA,TGTGCCAGCAACCAAGGCGGGGGAATAGGCACAGATACGCAGTATTTT,CASNQGGGIGTDTQYF
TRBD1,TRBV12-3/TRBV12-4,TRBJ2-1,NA,TGTGCCAGCAGCCCCTGGGACAGTCTCTACAATGAGCAGTTCTTC,CASSPWDSLYNEQFF
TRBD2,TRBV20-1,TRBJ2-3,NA,TGCAGTGCTAGAGATGAGCGGGGGGGATTCACAGATACGCAGTATTTT,CSARDERGGFTDTQYF
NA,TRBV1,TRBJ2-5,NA,TGCACCAGCAGCAATAGCGGAGAACGCCAAGAGACCCAGTACTTC,CTSSNSGERQETQYF
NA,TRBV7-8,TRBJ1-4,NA,TGTGCCAGCAGCTTAGTACTCCCCGGGACAAGAGATGAAAAACTGTTTTTT,CASSLVLPGTRDEKLFF
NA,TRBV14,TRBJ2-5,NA,TGTGCCAGCAGCCAAGGCGCGACGGGAGCCATAGAAGAGACCCAGTACTTC,CASSQGATGAIEETQYF
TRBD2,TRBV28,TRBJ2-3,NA,TGTGCCAGCAGTTTCGAGCGGGAGGCCGTCACAGATACGCAGTATTTT,CASSFEREAVTDTQYF